The 20 T cell receptor beta chains below were found in one sample sequenced in a study of blood T cell repertoires in COVID-19. TCRdb's copy holds only in-frame clones and misses some; the assay was immunoSEQ multiplex PCR. This sample has some 96,000 clones, with approximately 87% found just once. Sequencing was done on a sample of peripheral blood. These receptors were taken from a human donor in a cohort sampled during active COVID-19.

J is TRBJ1-4 and V is TRBV28, with a tentative D call TRBD1 (6 bases). CDR3 length equals 14 residues. Germline loops: CDR1 MDHEN, CDR2 SYDVKM. Deletions cut 4 bases from V and 7 bases from J, with 13 bases between. CDR3: CASSSGGLAEKLFF. Written as DNA, the CDR3 is TGTGCCAGCAGTTCGGGGGGGCTCGCTGAAAAACTGTTTTTT.

The chain couples TRBV25-1 to TRBJ1-5; no clear D gene. V was shortened by 3 bases and J by 2 bases, with 14 bases between the two germline ends. The CDR3 covers 16 residues. The V gene's germline CDR1 is MGHDK and CDR2 SYGVNS. This chain's CDR3 is CASSDVRGPRNQPQHF. In DNA, the CDR3 is TGTGCCAGCAGTGATGTCAGAGGGCCTCGCAATCAGCCCCAGCATTTT.

The rearrangement links TRBV18 to TRBJ2-3; tentative D call: TRBD1 (6 bases). With 3 bases removed from V and 2 bases from J, the gap between germline ends came to 12 bases. Germline lookup yields CDR1 KGHSH and CDR2 LQKENI. The CDR3 loop spans 15 amino acids. This chain's CDR3 is CASSPGQILTDTQYF. As DNA, the CDR3 is TGTGCCAGCTCACCCGGACAGATCCTCACAGATACGCAGTATTTT.

The V call is TRBV12-3 or TRBV12-4, the J call TRBJ2-7; D possibly corresponds to TRBD1 (5 bases). The CDR3 covers 13 residues. The V and J ends lost 3 bases and 5 bases respectively, with 11 bases between them. CDR3 loop: CASSFPGSDEQYF. CDR3 coding DNA: TGTGCCAGCAGTTTTCCAGGGTCGGACGAGCAGTACTTC.

V and J are TRBV4-1 and TRBJ1-4; maybe TRBD1 (6 bases). With 0 bases removed from V and 8 bases from J, the gap between germline ends came to 16 bases. The CDR3 is 16 residues long. Germline values: CDR1 MGHRA, CDR2 YSYEKL. CDR3 in DNA: TGCGCCAGCAGCCAAGAGACACAGGGCAGAGGGGAAAAACTGTTTTTT. This encodes CASSQETQGRGEKLFF.

The chain has TRBV24-1 and TRBJ1-1; D is unresolved. The CDR3 sequence is 13 residues long. CDR1 and CDR2 from the germline V gene are KGHDR and SFDVKD. Trimming left V 6 bases short and J 5 bases short, with 12 bases between. CDR3: CATSNLLETEAFF. The CDR3 DNA is TGTGCCACCAGTAACTTATTAGAAACTGAAGCTTTCTTT.

The V gene is TRBV11-2, the J gene TRBJ1-1, with D perhaps matching TRBD1 (6 bases). Trimming stripped 3 bases from V and 2 bases from J, with 7 bases between. This CDR3 spans 13 amino acids. The germline V gene has CDR1 SGHAT and CDR2 FQNNGV. This CDR3 reads CASSLDRNTEAFF. The CDR3 nucleotides read TGTGCCAGCAGCTTGGACAGAAACACTGAAGCTTTCTTT.

CDR3 protein: CKNSEQFF. Here the CDR3 DNA reads TGCAAAAACAGTGAGCAGTTCTTC. The V and J genes are TRBV20-1 and TRBJ2-1, with D uncertain. The CDR3 contains 8 residues. Germline V gives CDR1 DFQATT, CDR2 SNEGSKA (reference sequence).

The rearrangement uses TRBV6-5 and TRBJ2-2; D is unclear. From germline, CDR1 is MNHEY and CDR2 SVGAGI. This CDR3 has 14 residues. With 7 bases removed from V and 6 bases from J, the gap between germline ends came to 15 bases. The CDR3 sequence is CASISGPLPGELFF. CDR3 bases: TGTGCCAGCATTTCAGGCCCTCTTCCCGGGGAGCTGTTTTTT.

V and J are TRBV7-9 and TRBJ2-3; D is possibly TRBD1 (5 bases). V dropped 0 bases and J dropped 3 bases, with 13 bases sitting between them. Germline values: CDR1 SEHNR, CDR2 FQNEAQ (reference sequence). The CDR3 length is 16 residues. CDR3 protein: CASSLAMAQGTDTQYF. DNA of the CDR3: TGTGCCAGCAGCTTAGCCATGGCCCAGGGTACAGATACGCAGTATTTT.

The V call is TRBV23-1, the J call TRBJ1-6; TRBD1 matches at 10 bases. TRBV23-1 is filed as an ORF, its function uncertain. J lost 12 bases, V lost 2 bases, and 7 bases had no gene match. The CDR3 is made up of 15 amino acids. Here the CDR3 reads CASSQEGTGARPLHF. The DNA of the CDR3 is TGCGCCAGCAGTCAAGAAGGGACAGGGGCAAGACCCCTCCACTTT.

The chain links TRBV30 to TRBJ1-2; 7 bases agree with TRBD1. CDR3 size: 16 residues. Germline assignment: CDR1 GTSNPN and CDR2 SVGIG (reference sequence). V shed 3 bases, J shed 4 bases, and the junction held 14 bases outside the gene matches. The CDR3 protein is CAWRMGTAPLGYGYTF. DNA of the CDR3: TGTGCCTGGAGGATGGGGACAGCCCCGCTAGGCTATGGCTACACCTTC.

This chain connects TRBV6-2 or TRBV6-3 to TRBJ2-7, with D hard to call. CDR1 is MNHEY, CDR2 SVGEGT, per germline. This CDR3 is built from 12 residues. The V end lost 5 bases, the J end lost 1 base, and 6 bases lay between the germline ends. In DNA form, the CDR3 reads TGTGCCAGCAGTACCCAGTCCTACGAGCAGTACTTC. The encoded protein is CASSTQSYEQYF.

The gene calls are TRBV11-3 and TRBJ1-1; TRBD1 matches 7 bases. This CDR3 contains 14 residues. With V trimmed by 4 bases and J by 3 bases, 5 bases remained unmatched. Germline V CDR1 and CDR2: SGHNT, YENEEA. CDR3: CASSSQGGDTEAFF. Here the CDR3 DNA reads TGTGCCAGCAGCTCTCAGGGGGGAGACACTGAAGCTTTCTTT.

This chain uses TRBV7-2 with TRBJ2-5, with unresolved D. The CDR3 consists of 11 residues. Germline CDR1 and CDR2: SGHTA and FQGNSA. V was pared by 3 bases and J by 5 bases, with 4 bases between. This CDR3 is CASSFRETQYF. For the CDR3, the DNA is TGTGCCAGCAGCTTTCGGGAGACCCAGTACTTC.

The chain has TRBV19 and TRBJ2-2, with D perhaps TRBD1 (5 bases). Between the trimmed V and J ends, which lost 5 bases and 7 bases, there was a span of 11 bases. CDR3 length equals 13 residues. Germline V gives CDR1 LNHDA, CDR2 SQIVND (reference sequence). This CDR3 reads CASSLRTNGELFF. The CDR3 DNA reads as TGTGCCAGTAGTCTTCGGACAAACGGGGAGCTGTTTTTT.

The chain recombines TRBV3-1 (or the pseudogene TRBV3-2) with TRBJ2-2, with 7 nucleotides matching TRBD2. J gave up 1 base and V 4 bases, and 9 bases lay outside the gene matches. The CDR3 sequence is 17 residues long. The germline V gene has CDR1 LGHDT and CDR2 YNNKEL (reference sequence). CDR3 amino acids: CASSRGRASGNTGELFF. The CDR3 nucleotides are TGTGCCAGCAGCCGGGGAAGGGCTAGCGGGAACACCGGGGAGCTGTTTTTT.

The V call is TRBV7-2, the J call TRBJ2-7; 9 nucleotides align to TRBD1. Trimming took 4 bases from V and 5 from J; bases not matched to a gene: 9. Germline V gene lookup returns CDR1 SGHTA and CDR2 FQGNSA. The CDR3 has 15 residues. CDR3 DNA sequence: TGTGCCAGCAGCTACTCGTGGACAGGGGCCCACGAGCAGTACTTC. Translating it yields CASSYSWTGAHEQYF.

This clone was seen only a few times. The gene calls are TRBV6-5 and TRBJ2-7; 9 positions agree with TRBD1. Germline values: CDR1 MNHEY, CDR2 SVGAGI. The CDR3 has 13 amino acids. The J segment lost 9 bases and the V segment lost 7 bases, leaving 10 bases of the junction unmatched. The CDR3 DNA is TGTGCCAGCACCCCGGGACAGGGTATGGTGCAGTACTTC. This codes for CASTPGQGMVQYF.

A word on this clone: This specimen includes other DNA sequences encoding the same CDR3. The chain combines TRBV29-1 with TRBJ2-1; D is possibly TRBD2 (5 bases). The CDR3 spans 11 residues. Looked up from germline, CDR1 is SQVTM and CDR2 is ANQGSEA. The V and J ends lost 5 bases and 4 bases respectively, with 6 bases between them. The CDR3 reads CSVRGYNEQFF. In DNA form, the CDR3 reads TGCAGCGTTCGCGGGTACAATGAGCAGTTCTTC.